The rows below give T cell receptor beta chains drawn from one sample of a study of T cell responses to AZD1222 COVID-19 vaccine. Profiling relied on immunoSEQ multiplex PCR, and the TCRdb table lists in-frame clones only, not all of them. Of roughly 77,000 clones listed, roughly 90% were seen once; the top ten hold approximately 5%. The sample was peripheral blood, taken 28 days after the second AZD1222 dose. These receptors were collected from an adult who received the AZD1222 COVID-19 vaccine. The CDR3 runs from the conserved cysteine through the conserved F or W. Each record gives: D gene, V gene, J gene, CDR3 protein, CDR3 DNA. A D gene is named only where the DNA matches it firmly.

TRBD2,TRBV28,TRBJ2-7,CASSPTSGRPYEQYF,TGTGCCAGCAGCCCAACTAGCGGGAGGCCCTACGAGCAGTACTTC
-,TRBV10-3,TRBJ1-6,CAIMAGDGSPLHF,TGTGCCATCATGGCAGGGGATGGTTCACCCCTCCACTTT
-,TRBV29-1,TRBJ2-7,CSVARTALEQYF,TGCAGCGTCGCCCGGACGGCCTTAGAGCAGTACTTC
-,TRBV27,TRBJ1-5,CASSLTGRFGQPQHF,TGTGCCAGCAGTTTGACCGGGCGGTTCGGTCAGCCCCAGCATTTT
TRBD2,TRBV7-3,TRBJ2-3,CASSWTSGITDTQYF,TGTGCCAGCTCCTGGACTAGCGGGATAACAGATACGCAGTATTTT
-,TRBV6-6,TRBJ2-1,CASSRDPSYNEQFF,TGTGCCAGCAGCCGGGACCCATCCTACAATGAGCAGTTCTTC
-,TRBV18,TRBJ1-5,CASSGGLPGLSSNQPQHF,TGTGCCAGCTCGGGAGGTCTGCCGGGGCTTTCTAGCAATCAGCCCCAGCATTTT
TRBD2,TRBV5-6,TRBJ2-2,CASSGLAANTGELFF,TGTGCCAGCAGTGGACTAGCGGCGAACACCGGGGAGCTGTTTTTT
TRBD2,TRBV6-5,TRBJ2-3,CASSRTSGRPDTQYF,TGTGCCAGCAGCCGTACTAGCGGGAGACCAGATACGCAGTATTTT
TRBD1,TRBV7-9,TRBJ1-4,CASSFEQGLNEKLFF,TGTGCCAGCAGCTTCGAACAGGGGCTTAATGAAAAACTGTTTTTT
-,TRBV5-1,TRBJ1-3,CASSLGDRHSGNTIYF,TGCGCCAGCAGCCTGGGGGACCGACACTCTGGAAACACCATATATTTT
TRBD1,TRBV28,TRBJ2-5,CASSSRGLPSMETQYF,TGTGCCAGCAGTTCCAGGGGGCTGCCTTCAATGGAGACCCAGTACTTC
TRBD2,TRBV16,TRBJ2-3,CASSQSLAGGPDTQYF,TGTGCCAGCAGCCAATCCCTAGCGGGAGGCCCAGATACGCAGTATTTT
-,TRBV6-7,TRBJ2-5,CASSLGYVVPGAQYF,TGTGCCAGCTCGCTGGGATATGTGGTCCCAGGGGCCCAGTACTTC
-,TRBV12-5,TRBJ1-4,CASGLVRGGPGANEKLFF,TGTGCTAGTGGTTTGGTAAGGGGCGGACCAGGGGCTAATGAAAAACTGTTTTTT
-,TRBV5-1,TRBJ2-1,CASSLLAMNEQFF,TGCGCCAGCAGCTTGTTGGCCATGAATGAGCAGTTCTTC